This TCR beta chain was sequenced in a study of cytomegalovirus exposure and HLA in healthy donors (dated by TCRdb to the late 2010s). With regard to the full study: The 666 repertoires of the first cohort and the roughly 110 validation repertoires were produced on the same platform, according to a later analysis. The study was designed to test whether signatures of past pathogen exposure could be identified by cataloging public T cell receptors. In addition to the first cohort of approximately 670 subjects, a separate validation cohort of 130 or so different subjects was used. The study combined high-throughput TCR immunosequencing, statistical association of individual TCRs with disease status, and machine learning to predict cytomegalovirus infection status.

Library preparation was by the immunoSEQ multiplex PCR assay. As for how the authors treated the data: A statistical classification framework was built for diagnosing cytomegalovirus status from the catalog of TCR beta chain sequences. As stored in TCRdb, this immuneACCESS dataset retains in-frame rearrangements with V and J assigned. A fraction of the clones does not appear; measured against another copy, unresolved V genes explain less than half of the discrepancy, and the remainder lacks a known reason. V, J and clone size are those of that table, while D and trimming were read from the DNA. The sample table contains about 110,000 clones; only one count was recorded for approximately 96% of them. The top ten clonotypes cover around 0.65% of the sample. The germline V gene (reference sequence) specifies GTSNPN as CDR1 and SVGIG as CDR2. Measured from the cysteine to the phenylalanine, the CDR3 is 15 residues long. The kept DNA is CDR3 alone, 45 bases in frame from the first base. Trimming leaves V shorter by 7 bases and J shorter by 7 bases, with the junction holding 10 bases beyond the gene matches.

Donors formed part of the validation cohort, which comprised approximately 130 subjects and was distinct from the first cohort of 550 to 850 subjects. About this clone: There is no known antigen for this receptor. Within one base of it there is no much larger clone, and no base qualities were kept.

Study-wide findings and limitations: It was suggested by the authors that the approach could potentially be generalized to other disease states and immunological phenotypes. Across donors, most TCR sequences were observed very rarely, whereas some public TCRs were present in many individuals. In the study, around 150 TCR beta chains were listed as associated with cytomegalovirus. A few of the identified cytomegalovirus-associated TCR beta chains were confirmed in vitro to be specific for cytomegalovirus antigens. A later analysis found that TCRs clustered in the first cohort also tended to co-occur in the 120 or so validation repertoires, with 94% of cluster scores above 0. A later analysis lacked HLA typing for the validation cohort, so it scored co-occurrence in that cohort across all 120 or so repertoires. The classifier was reported to diagnose cytomegalovirus status with high specificity and sensitivity in both the original and validation cohorts.

The TCR sequence derives from a woman aged 18-35 years in good health and CMV-seronegative. The V and J segments used are TRBV30 and TRBJ1-6; 10 of the junction bases match TRBD1. The sample consisted of PBMCs. The CDR3 loop reads CASGRGQGNNSPLHF. The nucleotide sequence is TGTGCCTCCGGGAGGGGACAGGGGAACAATTCACCCCTCCACTTT.